The 32 T cell receptor beta chains in this list originate from one sample, sequenced in a study of T cells after posttransplantation cyclophosphamide (dated by TCRdb to about 2016). Library construction relied on the immunoSEQ multiplex PCR assay. In TCRdb, the immuneACCESS table is reduced to in-frame sequences with V and J assigned. These tables do not hold every clone; where another copy was compared, an unresolved V gene accounts for under half, and the others remain unexplained. The sample profile shows 15,000 to 20,000 clones; 65% to 75% of them were found once. 27% of the sample goes to the ten largest clones. Sample treatment or condition, as interpreted from the label and publication: high-dose cyclophosphamide on days +3 and +4 as single-agent GVHD prophylaxis. Patients in the PTCy group got busulfan and fludarabine conditioning, a marrow graft from a related or unrelated donor, and cyclophosphamide on days +3 and +4.

The specimen comprised PBMCs, sampled after an allogeneic stem cell transplant with post-transplant cyclophosphamide. The receptors were sampled from a male patient between 25 and 40 years old who received an allogeneic stem cell transplant from a related donor, was CMV-positive, and had acute GVHD only. After a transplant, the graft donor may have provided part of the T cells.

The chain is built from TRBV7-2 and TRBJ2-3; D may be TRBD1 (6 bases). This CDR3 has 15 amino acids. Germline V gene lookup returns CDR1 SGHTA and CDR2 FQGNSA. V dropped 1 base and J dropped 2 bases, with 10 bases sitting between them. The CDR3 region has the DNA TGTGCCAGCAGCTTAGGACAGGCGATCACAGATACGCAGTATTTT. It yields the protein CASSLGQAITDTQYF.

The chain has TRBV6-6 and TRBJ1-4, with TRBD1 identical over 8 bases. The germline CDR1 and CDR2 sequences are MNHNY and SVGAGI (reference sequence). V was pared by 4 bases and J by 5 bases, with 3 bases of the junction left unmatched. The CDR3 sequence is 14 residues long. Here the CDR3 reads CASSSDRANEKLFF. CDR3 nucleotide sequence: TGTGCCAGCAGTTCGGACAGGGCAAATGAAAAACTGTTTTTT.

This chain connects TRBV7-8 to TRBJ2-7, with TRBD1 matching 9 bases. The CDR3 totals 14 residues. Per germline, CDR1 SGHVS and CDR2 FQNEAQ. The J segment lost 2 bases and the V segment lost 5 bases, leaving 4 bases of the junction unmatched. The CDR3 is CASSITGGTYEQYF. CDR3 bases: TGTGCCAGCAGCATAACAGGGGGCACCTACGAGCAGTACTTC. Looking up the rest from reference TRBV7-8 and TRBJ2-7 gives the full variable domain: GAGVSQSPRYKVAKRGQDVALRCDPISGHVSLFWYQQALGQGPEFLTYFQNEAQLDKSGLPSDRFFAERPEGSVSTLKIQRTQQEDSAVYLCASSITGGTYEQYFGPGTRLTVT.

The rearrangement joins TRBV27 to TRBJ1-1, with no clear D. Germline V CDR1 and CDR2: MNHEY, SMNVEV (reference sequence). This CDR3 comprises 14 residues. Trimming cost V 3 bases and J 7 bases, with 15 bases left between them. CDR3 nucleotide sequence: TGTGCCAGCAGTTTGGGGAGACCCCTTAGTGAAGCTTTCTTT. This codes for CASSLGRPLSEAFF.

V is TRBV5-1 and J is TRBJ1-3; 8 bases align to TRBD1. CDR1 is SGHRS and CDR2 is YFSETQ in the germline V gene. V trimming: 4 bases; J trimming: 14 bases; junction bases outside the gene matches: 11. This CDR3 is 13 amino acids long. The CDR3 here is CASSAGQATLLYF. CDR3 sequence (DNA): TGCGCCAGCAGCGCGGGACAGGCCACCCTTTTATATTTT.

J is TRBJ2-5 and V is TRBV7-9; weak D call: TRBD1 (6 bases). Germline V gene data show CDR1 as SEHNR and CDR2 as FQNEAQ (reference sequence). The ends were cut back, 2 bases at V and 1 base at J, with 14 bases in the middle. The CDR3 runs to 16 residues. The CDR3 region is CASSLLFDRLQETQYF. CDR3 DNA sequence: TGTGCCAGCAGCTTATTATTCGACAGGCTCCAAGAGACCCAGTACTTC.

The rearrangement joins TRBV10-3 to TRBJ1-1, with D hard to call. This CDR3 region has 12 residues. Trimming took off 3 bases at V and 1 base at J, with 3 bases between the two ends. Per the germline V gene, CDR1 is ENHRY and CDR2 is SYGVKD. The CDR3 nucleotides read TGTGCCATCAGTGACGGGAACACTGAAGCTTTCTTT. It is translated as CAISDGNTEAFF.

V gene TRBV7-9 combines with J gene TRBJ1-1; 8 bases align to TRBD1. Germline CDR1 and CDR2: SEHNR and FQNEAQ (reference sequence). The CDR3 extends over 14 amino acids. J gave up 1 base and V 6 bases, and 4 bases lay outside the gene matches. The CDR3 DNA reads as TGTGCCAGCAGTCAACAGGGGGGGAACACTGAAGCTTTCTTT. Translation gives CASSQQGGNTEAFF.

This sequence joins TRBV11-1 and TRBJ2-2; D remains ambiguous. Germline loops: CDR1 SGHAT, CDR2 FQDESV (reference sequence). Trimming left V 1 base short and J 5 bases short, with 5 bases between. The CDR3 is made up of 13 amino acids. The CDR3 is CASSLVRTGELFF. CDR3 nucleotides: TGTGCCAGCAGCTTAGTTCGGACCGGGGAGCTGTTTTTT.

This chain uses TRBV10-3 with TRBJ2-5, with a possible D match to TRBD1 (5 bases). V was clipped by 4 bases and J by 2 bases, with 8 bases between them. The CDR3 loop spans 13 amino acids. Germline assignment: CDR1 ENHRY and CDR2 SYGVKD. CDR3 DNA: TGTGCCATCAGTGTGAGACAGCAAGAGACCCAGTACTTC. It is translated as CAISVRQQETQYF.

This rearrangement joins TRBV11-2 to TRBJ1-1; D uncertain. The CDR3 length is 17 residues. With 0 bases removed from V and 1 base from J, the gap between germline ends came to 15 bases. Germline V CDR1 and CDR2: SGHAT, FQNNGV. The CDR3 region has the DNA TGTGCCAGCAGCTTAGATCGGGTTCAATCCGGGAACACTGAAGCTTTCTTT. Residues: CASSLDRVQSGNTEAFF.

This chain's CDR3 is CASSLDGNSPLHF. DNA of the CDR3: TGTGCCAGCAGCTTGGACGGTAATTCACCCCTCCACTTT. V usage is TRBV5-4 and J usage is TRBJ1-6; D remains unclear. V lost 0 bases and J 6 bases, leaving 4 bases between the germline ends. Germline lookup yields CDR1 SGHNT and CDR2 YYREEE (reference sequence). CDR3 length: 13 residues.

The chain has TRBV30 and TRBJ1-1, with TRBD1 matching over 7 bases. This CDR3 is 14 amino acids long. CDR1 and CDR2 (germline): GTSNPN, SVGIG (reference sequence). J lost 2 bases, V lost 3 bases, and 6 bases had no gene match. DNA for the CDR3: TGTGCCTGGAGCGGGGGACAGATAAACACTGAAGCTTTCTTT. This translates into CAWSGGQINTEAFF.

Written as DNA, the CDR3 is TGTGCCAGCAGTGAGCCCGCAGGGGGTGTCACTGAAGCTTTCTTT. This sequence encodes CASSEPAGGVTEAFF. The chain couples TRBV2 to TRBJ1-1; 7 bases align to TRBD1. The CDR3 is 15 residues long. V gave up 3 bases and J gave up 4 bases; unmatched junction bases: 8. Germline CDR1 and CDR2: SNHLY and FYNNEI.

V is TRBV28 and J is TRBJ2-5; 10 bases line up with TRBD2. V gave up 2 bases and J gave up 1 base; unmatched junction bases: 4. The CDR3 totals 16 residues. The V gene's germline CDR1 is MDHEN and CDR2 SYDVKM. The CDR3 sequence: CASSLIWTSGQETQYF. The CDR3 coding sequence is TGTGCCAGCAGTTTAATCTGGACTAGCGGCCAAGAGACCCAGTACTTC.

This clone was found a few times. The chain links TRBV27 to TRBJ2-1; 9 nucleotides line up with TRBD1. This CDR3 region has 16 residues. Germline V lookup: CDR1 MNHEY, CDR2 SMNVEV (reference sequence). V dropped 4 bases and J dropped 6; count of bases not matched to a gene: 10. The CDR3 bases are TGTGCCAGCAGTTCTCTGGGACAGGGATTTCGCAATGAGCAGTTCTTC. Translation gives CASSSLGQGFRNEQFF.

The J gene is TRBJ1-1, the V gene TRBV2; D is possibly TRBD1 (6 bases). Between the trimmed V and J ends, which lost 4 bases and 1 base, there was a span of 10 bases. CDR3 length: 14 amino acids. Germline CDR1 and CDR2: SNHLY and FYNNEI. CDR3 DNA: TGTGCCAGCAGTGCCGGGACAAGGAACACTGAAGCTTTCTTT. Translated: CASSAGTRNTEAFF. Variable domain in full (rest from reference TRBV2 and TRBJ1-1): EPEVTQTPSHQVTQMGQEVILRCVPISNHLYFYWYRQILGQKVEFLVSFYNNEISEKSEIFDDQFSVERPDGSNFTLKIRSTKLEDSAMYFCASSAGTRNTEAFFGQGTRLTVV.

The J gene is TRBJ2-7, the V gene TRBV5-6; 12 bases align to TRBD1. Unmatched junction bases numbered 10, after V lost 4 bases and J lost 5 bases. Germline V gene lookup returns CDR1 SGHDT and CDR2 YYEEEE. CDR3 length equals 16 residues. The CDR3 DNA follows: TGTGCCAGCAGCAAAACGGGGACAGGGGGCATGGACGAGCAGTACTTC. Translated: CASSKTGTGGMDEQYF. Full variable domain (outside the CDR3, taken from reference TRBV5-6 and TRBJ2-7): DAGVTQSPTHLIKTRGQQVTLRCSPKSGHDTVSWYQQALGQGPQFIFQYYEEEERQRGNFPDRFSGHQFPNYSSELNVNALLLGDSALYLCASSKTGTGGMDEQYFGPGTRLTVT.

A single count supports this clone. The V gene is TRBV29-1, the J gene TRBJ2-3, with 8 bases matching TRBD1. This CDR3 contains 14 residues. Trimming took 4 bases from V and 2 from J; bases not matched to a gene: 5. Germline CDR1 reads SQVTM; CDR2 reads ANQGSEA. Written as DNA, the CDR3 is TGCAGCGTTGGATCAGGGGGCTTCACAGATACGCAGTATTTT. It specifies CSVGSGGFTDTQYF.

The CDR3 spells CASSLNNPGSNQPQHF. In nucleotides, the CDR3 is TGTGCCAGCAGTTTAAATAACCCGGGATCAAATCAGCCCCAGCATTTT. The rearrangement uses TRBV27 and TRBJ1-5; D gene uncertain. Germline V gene sequence: CDR1 MNHEY, CDR2 SMNVEV (reference sequence). The CDR3 is made up of 16 amino acids. The V gene lost 2 bases and the J gene lost 4 bases, with 15 bases spanning the gap.

This rearrangement joins TRBV10-3 to TRBJ1-1; D not certain. Per germline, CDR1 ENHRY and CDR2 SYGVKD. CDR3 size: 13 residues. Between the trimmed V and J ends, which lost 8 bases and 2 bases, there was a span of 12 bases. The CDR3 DNA sequence: TGTGCCATCCGGGGTCTTGTAAACACTGAAGCTTTCTTT. Its protein is CAIRGLVNTEAFF.

The rearrangement uses TRBV11-3 and TRBJ2-3; 10 bases fit TRBD2. Germline CDR1 reads SGHNT; CDR2 reads YENEEA. Trimming cost V 5 bases and J 5 bases; bases outside gene matches: 7. The length of the CDR3 is 15 residues. CDR3 loop: CASSPGTSAIDTQYF. As DNA, the CDR3 is TGTGCCAGCAGCCCGGGGACTAGCGCGATAGATACGCAGTATTTT.

The V and J genes are TRBV7-2 and TRBJ1-1; TRBD1 is a possible D gene (6 bases). From germline, CDR1 is SGHTA and CDR2 FQGNSA. V lost 3 bases and J 7 bases, leaving 12 bases between the germline ends. The CDR3 runs 13 residues. CDR3 DNA: TGTGCCAGCAGCTTTTCTAGGGGGATTGAAGCTTTCTTT. Translated: CASSFSRGIEAFF.

V gene TRBV7-8 combines with J gene TRBJ1-2, with a tentative D call TRBD1 (5 bases). The CDR3 is 14 residues long. From germline, CDR1 is SGHVS and CDR2 FQNEAQ. The germline V and J ends were trimmed by 2 bases and 5 bases, with 12 bases remaining between them. DNA of the CDR3: TGTGCCAGCAGCTTATTCTCAGGGATGTATGGCTACACCTTC. This sequence encodes CASSLFSGMYGYTF.

This chain joins TRBV5-6 and TRBJ1-1; D gene unclear. Germline V gene data show CDR1 as SGHDT and CDR2 as YYEEEE. Trimming took 6 bases from V and 4 from J, leaving 19 bases between them. This CDR3 is 15 amino acids long. The CDR3 region is CASTPFGVEVTEAFF. The CDR3 coding sequence is TGTGCCAGCACCCCCTTCGGAGTTGAGGTCACTGAAGCTTTCTTT.

The J gene is TRBJ2-4, the V gene TRBV19; D may be TRBD1 (5 bases). V was shortened by 7 bases and J by 8 bases, with 15 bases between the two germline ends. The CDR3 is 13 residues long. CDR1 is LNHDA, CDR2 SQIVND, per germline (reference sequence). DNA for the CDR3: TGTGCCAGTACCATGGGCAGGGCGGACATTCAGTACTTC. It is translated as CASTMGRADIQYF.

The chain uses TRBV29-1 and TRBJ2-7; TRBD1 might be the D (6 bases). Deletions cut 4 bases from V and 6 bases from J, with 13 bases between. CDR3 length: 12 amino acids. In germline, CDR1 is SQVTM, CDR2 ANQGSEA. This chain's CDR3 is CSVGYRGGEQYF. The CDR3 DNA is TGCAGCGTTGGTTATAGAGGGGGCGAGCAGTACTTC.

This clone showed up just a few times. The chain recombines TRBV6-1 with TRBJ2-3, with TRBD1 matching over 7 bases. CDR1 MNHNS and CDR2 SASEGT come from the germline V gene. There are 15 residues in the CDR3. V shed 10 bases, J shed 2 bases, and the junction held 12 bases outside the gene matches. The CDR3 coding sequence is TGTGCCACCTTTAGACAGGGCGGGTTCACAGATACGCAGTATTTT. It yields the protein CATFRQGGFTDTQYF.

The V call is TRBV6-5, the J call TRBJ2-7; D possibly corresponds to TRBD1 (5 bases). Germline V gene data show CDR1 as MNHEY and CDR2 as SVGAGI. The germline V and J ends were trimmed by 5 bases and 2 bases, with 7 bases remaining between them. CDR3 length equals 12 residues. The CDR3 loop reads CASSKGAYEQYF. The CDR3 DNA sequence: TGTGCCAGCAGTAAAGGGGCCTACGAGCAGTACTTC.

V is TRBV4-2 and J is TRBJ2-3; the D is unclear. V was trimmed by 0 bases and J by 5 bases, leaving 12 bases between them. CDR1 is LGHNA, CDR2 YNFKEQ, per germline. CDR3 length equals 15 residues. CDR3 sequence: CASSQDPYARDTQYF. The CDR3 region has the DNA TGTGCCAGCAGCCAAGATCCCTACGCAAGAGATACGCAGTATTTT.

There are many counts of this clone. The rearrangement joins TRBV15 to TRBJ1-6; 8 bases agree with TRBD1. CDR1 is LNHNV and CDR2 is YYDKDF in the germline V gene (reference sequence). This CDR3 region has 15 residues. The junction had 4 bases not matched to a gene; V was cut back by 2 bases and J by 7 bases. The CDR3 loop is CATSRTGTGNSPLHF. The CDR3 nucleotides are TGTGCCACCAGCAGAACCGGGACAGGAAATTCACCCCTCCACTTT.

V and J are TRBV19 and TRBJ2-1, with TRBD2 matching over 7 bases. The CDR3 runs to 15 residues. V was pared by 1 base and J by 4 bases, with 4 bases of the junction left unmatched. CDR1 and CDR2 (germline): LNHDA, SQIVND (reference sequence). The CDR3 sequence is CASSIGTRVYNEQFF. CDR3 sequence (DNA): TGTGCCAGTAGTATAGGGACTAGGGTGTACAATGAGCAGTTCTTC.